The entry below gives a single T cell receptor beta chain sequence along with its context. Its antigen is currently unknown. PCR was performed a second time for about 7 to 11 cycles using a sample-barcoded 5' primer and a J-beta primer mix. Every single cDNA molecule received a tag from a template-switch adaptor with 12 random nucleotides. TCRdb reprocessed the 5' RACE reads via MiXCR and lists one record per CDR3 protein. The table has approximately 800,000 distinct CDR3 sequences, about 48% seen once. This entry belongs to a study of blood T cells in healthy people across ages. Study-wide points: Diversity of TCR beta per million T cells declined in a roughly linear way with age.

The CDR3 loop spans 14 amino acids. The V gene lost 2 bases and the J gene lost 3 bases, with 11 bases spanning the gap. Germline-derived CDR1 and CDR2 are KGHSH and LQKENI. The chain has TRBV18 and TRBJ2-7, with D unclear. Material for sequencing was blood. The receptor was derived from a man older than 75 in good health. Here the CDR3 reads CASSPSRLDYEQYF. CDR3 in DNA: TGTGCCAGCTCACCAAGCAGATTGGACTACGAGCAGTACTTC.